This T cell receptor beta chain came from a study of blood T cell repertoires in COVID-19. Study at large: COVID-19 samples collected from the United States, Italy and Spain covered acute and convalescent phases.

Original processing methods: How many nucleated cells were present was estimated from reference gene primer amplification. Repertoires were generated with immunoSEQ multiplex PCR, while TCRdb's copy carries only in-frame clones and drops some. D and trimming were read from the DNA, whereas the V and J calls and clone size are those reported in that table. The table includes about 40,000 clones, around 90% detected once. By sample share, this clone is medium-sized. From germline, CDR1 is MNHNS and CDR2 SASEGT. Trimming cost V 1 base and J 4 bases; bases outside gene matches: 2. The CDR3 covers 15 residues.

The specimen was peripheral blood. V gene TRBV6-1 combines with J gene TRBJ2-7; 12 bases match TRBD2. The source of this sequence is a woman aged 25 to 39 in a cohort sampled during active COVID-19. The CDR3 here is CASSEGLAGVYEQYF. The CDR3 nucleotides are TGTGCCAGCAGTGAAGGACTAGCGGGAGTTTACGAGCAGTACTTC.